This T cell receptor (beta chain) was identified in a study of early T cells in non-severe SARS-CoV-2 infection. For the study at large: Bulk RNA isolated from unsorted whole blood underwent sequencing; chains were not paired. Study observations and caveats: VDJdb matches were skewed toward anti-spike CD8 T cell responses.

The CDR3 spans 15 residues. The V end lost 4 bases, the J end lost 1 base, and 13 bases lay between the germline ends. Germline V CDR1 and CDR2: ENHRY, SYGVKD. There are many counts of this clonotype. Its antigen is not identified. Individually, cDNA molecules had unique molecular identifiers attached to them. A single record per CDR3 protein comes from TCRdb applying MiXCR to the 5' RACE reads. Of 70,000 or so distinct CDR3 sequences listed, roughly 4.6% are singletons. V and J are TRBV10-3 and TRBJ2-5, with a tentative D call TRBD1 (6 bases). The sequencing here drew on whole blood, taken at baseline. The receptor was derived from an adult who was a healthcare worker with PCR-confirmed SARS-CoV-2 infection or an uninfected control (not recorded which). The donor label of this sample is uncertain. CDR3 sequence: CAISALQGPQETQYF. DNA for the CDR3: TGTGCCATCAGTGCTCTGCAGGGGCCCCAAGAGACCCAGTACTTC.